One sample yielded the 26 T cell receptor beta chains listed below, sequenced in a study of blood T cell repertoires in COVID-19. Clones were read by immunoSEQ multiplex PCR, and TCRdb kept only the in-frame ones, dropping some. The repertoire holds about 330,000 clones, roughly 89% seen once, with approximately 9.9% in the top ten. Sequenced: peripheral blood. These receptors were collected from a man aged 25 to 40 with COVID-19, enrolled during active disease.

The V gene is TRBV19, the J gene TRBJ1-1; D gene uncertain. The CDR3 runs 11 residues. The germline V gene encodes CDR1 LNHDA and CDR2 SQIVND (reference sequence). The V end was cut by 3 bases, the J end by 6 bases, with 5 bases between. The chain's CDR3 is CASSIRPEAFF. CDR3 DNA sequence: TGTGCCAGTAGTATCAGGCCTGAAGCTTTCTTT.

V gene TRBV9 combines with J gene TRBJ1-3; the D is unclear. The CDR3 runs to 12 residues. Germline CDR1 is SGDLS and CDR2 is YYNGEE. With 4 bases removed from V and 8 bases from J, the gap between germline ends came to 10 bases. In DNA form, the CDR3 reads TGTGCCAGCAGCCCCTCACGAGACACCATATATTTT. This sequence encodes CASSPSRDTIYF.

This clone appeared a few times. This chain joins TRBV11-2 and TRBJ1-1; 8 bases match TRBD1. Germline CDR1 reads SGHAT; CDR2 reads FQNNGV. There are 15 residues in the CDR3. After removal of 2 bases from V and 1 base from J, the junction contained 3 bases not matched to a gene. CDR3 sequence (DNA): TGTGCCAGCAGCTTATACAGGGGGGGGAACACTGAAGCTTTCTTT. Amino acid sequence: CASSLYRGGNTEAFF.

V gene TRBV21-1 combines with J gene TRBJ1-1; the table calls TRBD1, which could not be checked here. TRBV21-1 is listed as a pseudogene. The CDR3 is 15 residues long. CDR3 in amino acids: CASSDSGFPNTEAFF. Here the CDR3 DNA reads TGTGCCAGCAGCGACTCAGGGTTCCCGAACACTGAAGCTTTCTTT.

The chain is built from TRBV28 and TRBJ1-4; 12 nucleotides align to TRBD1. Trimming removed 7 bases from V and 8 bases from J; junction bases left unmatched: 8. Germline loops: CDR1 MDHEN, CDR2 SYDVKM. The CDR3 has 15 residues. DNA of the CDR3: TGTGCCAGCACCTCTTCCGGGACAGGGGGCGAAAAACTGTTTTTT. This gives the protein CASTSSGTGGEKLFF.

CDR3 in DNA: TGCGCCAGCAGCGTGGACAGGCCAAACACTGAAGCTTTCTTT. This gives the protein CASSVDRPNTEAFF. This chain joins TRBV5-1 and TRBJ1-1, with 7 bases identical to TRBD1. CDR1 and CDR2 from the germline V gene are SGHRS and YFSETQ. Trimming took 4 bases from V and 2 from J; bases not matched to a gene: 5. The CDR3 runs to 14 residues.

V and J are TRBV7-9 and TRBJ1-5, with 10 bases matching TRBD1. The germline V gene encodes CDR1 SEHNR and CDR2 FQNEAQ (reference sequence). This CDR3 is 19 amino acids long. V was pared by 3 bases and J by 1 base, with 12 bases of the junction left unmatched. The DNA of the CDR3 is TGTGCCAGCAGCTTTCTACGAGGGGACAGGGGTAGGAGCAATCAGCCCCAGCATTTT. It translates to CASSFLRGDRGRSNQPQHF.

This clone was seen once. The J gene is TRBJ1-5, the V gene TRBV30; D perhaps matches TRBD1 (6 bases). V lost 3 bases and J 0 bases, leaving 12 bases between the germline ends. The length of the CDR3 is 15 residues. Germline-derived CDR1 and CDR2 are GTSNPN and SVGIG (reference sequence). CDR3 in amino acids: CAWSNGQSSNQPQHF. The CDR3 nucleotides are TGTGCCTGGAGCAATGGACAGTCTAGCAATCAGCCCCAGCATTTT. The whole variable domain, remainder taken from reference TRBV30 and TRBJ1-5, is SQTIHQWPATLVQPVGSPLSLECTVEGTSNPNLYWYRQAAGRGLQLLFYSVGIGQISSEVPQNLSASRPQDRQFILSSKKLLLSDSGFYLCAWSNGQSSNQPQHFGDGTRLSIL.

The chain carries TRBV5-1 and TRBJ2-2; a weak D match, TRBD2 (6 bases). In germline, CDR1 is SGHRS, CDR2 YFSETQ. CDR3 length equals 15 residues. V lost 0 bases and J 4 bases, leaving 10 bases between the germline ends. This chain's CDR3 is CASSLGGTGTGELFF. The CDR3, as DNA: TGCGCCAGCAGCTTGGGCGGGACGGGCACCGGGGAGCTGTTTTTT.

The gene calls are TRBV5-1 and TRBJ1-5; TRBD1 agrees at 12 bases. V lost 7 bases and J lost 6; bases outside the gene matches: 8. CDR3 length: 15 amino acids. Germline values: CDR1 SGHRS, CDR2 YFSETQ. CDR3 region: CASSGGTGGGQPQHF. The CDR3, as DNA: TGCGCCAGCTCGGGCGGGACAGGGGGCGGTCAGCCCCAGCATTTT.

This clone was counted between two and nine times. Other DNA sequences in the same sample also yield this CDR3. The V call is TRBV6-5, the J call TRBJ1-2, with 10 bases identical to TRBD1. CDR1 is MNHEY, CDR2 SVGAGI, per germline. This CDR3 contains 15 residues. V was clipped by 0 bases and J by 2 bases; unmatched bases: 0. CDR3 in amino acids: CASSYSGQGNYGYTF. As DNA, the CDR3 is TGTGCCAGCAGTTACTCGGGACAGGGGAACTATGGCTACACCTTC.

V and J are TRBV5-8 and TRBJ1-2, with TRBD1 as a possible D gene (5 bases). The CDR3 spans 14 residues. V was trimmed by 2 bases and J by 7 bases, leaving 15 bases between them. Germline V CDR1 and CDR2: SGHTS, YDEGEE. CDR3 in amino acids: CASSFPVGGGGYTF. The DNA for the CDR3 is TGTGCCAGCAGCTTCCCGGTGGGGGGTGGTGGCTACACCTTC. The whole variable domain, remainder taken from reference TRBV5-8 and TRBJ1-2, is EAGVTQSPTHLIKTRGQQATLRCSPISGHTSVYWYQQALGLGLQFLLWYDEGEERNRGNFPPRFSGRQFPNYSSELNVNALELEDSALYLCASSFPVGGGGYTFGSGTRLTVV.

This chain uses TRBV9 with TRBJ1-6; D not resolved. The CDR3 contains 15 residues. CDR1 and CDR2 (germline): SGDLS, YYNGEE. V was pared by 0 bases and J by 7 bases, with 11 bases between. CDR3 protein: CASSVDGRGNSPLHF. Written as DNA, the CDR3 is TGTGCCAGCAGCGTAGATGGAAGAGGAAATTCACCCCTCCACTTT.

This clone came up once. This sequence joins TRBV5-1 and TRBJ2-7, with D possibly TRBD2 on 6 matching bases. The CDR3 contains 14 residues. Germline assignment: CDR1 SGHRS and CDR2 YFSETQ. V shed 4 bases and J shed 3 bases, with 14 bases lying between them. Here the CDR3 DNA reads TGCGCCAGCAGCCTCGGACTAACCTACTACGAGCAGTACTTC. This codes for CASSLGLTYYEQYF. The whole variable domain, filled in from reference TRBV5-1 and TRBJ2-7, reads KAGVTQTPRYLIKTRGQQVTLSCSPISGHRSVSWYQQTPGQGLQFLFEYFSETQRNKGNFPGRFSGRQFSNSRSEMNVSTLELGDSALYLCASSLGLTYYEQYFGPGTRLTVT.

This chain links TRBV10-2 with TRBJ1-6; D gene ambiguous. V lost 2 bases and J lost 0, with 5 bases in between. Germline loops: CDR1 WSHSY, CDR2 SAAADI. The CDR3 is made up of 15 amino acids. The CDR3 region has the DNA TGCGCCAGCAGTGAGCGTAGCTCCTATAATTCACCCCTCCACTTT. Translation: CASSERSSYNSPLHF.

This sequence joins TRBV27 and TRBJ2-1; TRBD2 is a possible D gene (5 bases). V was trimmed by 5 bases and J by 10 bases, leaving 18 bases between them. CDR3 length: 14 residues. Germline values: CDR1 MNHEY, CDR2 SMNVEV (reference sequence). The CDR3 DNA follows: TGTGCCAGCAGTCCCAGGACTTCGGATCGGGAGCAGTTCTTC. Translation: CASSPRTSDREQFF.

Here the CDR3 DNA reads TGTGCCAGCAGTTTTCTTAGCAAGTCAGCCAAAAACATTCAGTACTTC. It encodes CASSFLSKSAKNIQYF. The gene calls are TRBV28 and TRBJ2-4; D remains unclear. This CDR3 comprises 16 residues. Trimming shortened V by 3 bases and J by 0 bases, and 12 bases separated the two germline ends. Per the germline V gene, CDR1 is MDHEN and CDR2 is SYDVKM.

The chain recombines TRBV7-3 with TRBJ2-3; the D is unclear. Germline CDR1 and CDR2: SGHTA and FQGTGA. This CDR3 spans 13 amino acids. Trimming left V 5 bases short and J 6 bases short, with 12 bases between. The CDR3 nucleotides read TGTGCCAGCAGCCTCCTTAGTACGGATACGCAGTATTTT. Translation gives CASSLLSTDTQYF.

The chain employs TRBV5-6 and TRBJ2-5, with TRBD2 matching 13 bases. V gave up 2 bases and J gave up 3 bases; unmatched junction bases: 7. Germline-derived CDR1 and CDR2 are SGHDT and YYEEEE. The CDR3 totals 17 residues. CDR3 nucleotides: TGTGCCAGCAGCTTCCGACTAGCGGGGGGATTTGAAGAGACCCAGTACTTC. Its protein product is CASSFRLAGGFEETQYF.

The chain recombines TRBV27 with TRBJ2-1, with 12 bases identical to TRBD2. CDR1 and CDR2 from the germline V gene are MNHEY and SMNVEV (reference sequence). The CDR3 has 18 amino acids. The V gene end was trimmed by 3 bases and the J gene end by 0 bases; junction bases not matched to a gene: 6. CDR3 residues: CASSFWTSGMSSYNEQFF. The CDR3 DNA sequence: TGTGCCAGCAGTTTCTGGACTAGCGGGATGAGCTCCTACAATGAGCAGTTCTTC.

The chain uses TRBV19 and TRBJ1-5; D is perhaps TRBD1 (5 bases). V was pared by 3 bases and J by 3 bases, with 15 bases between. The CDR3 is 16 residues long. Germline V gene lookup returns CDR1 LNHDA and CDR2 SQIVND (reference sequence). The CDR3 sequence: CASSIYFSGDNQPQHF. As DNA, the CDR3 is TGTGCCAGTAGTATTTATTTTTCGGGGGACAATCAGCCCCAGCATTTT.

V is TRBV7-2 and J is TRBJ2-1; 10 bases are shared with TRBD2. V lost 2 bases to trimming and J lost 12 bases; unmatched junction nucleotides: 10. The V gene's germline CDR1 is SGHTA and CDR2 FQGNSA. The CDR3 has 15 amino acids. The CDR3 DNA follows: TGTGCCAGCAGCTTAACTAGCGGGACCACTAAGGGGCAGTTCTTC. Protein sequence: CASSLTSGTTKGQFF.

V is TRBV12-5 and J is TRBJ2-5, with unresolved D. V dropped 2 bases and J dropped 3 bases, with 19 bases sitting between them. The germline gives CDR1 LGHNT, CDR2 FRNRAP. The CDR3 covers 17 residues. The CDR3 nucleotides read TGTGCTAGTGGTTTGCCAAGGCAGGTCGGCACGGAAGAGACCCAGTACTTC. Translating it yields CASGLPRQVGTEETQYF.

The V call is TRBV9, the J call TRBJ2-3, with TRBD2 matching over 12 bases. Germline V gives CDR1 SGDLS, CDR2 YYNGEE. Trimming removed 1 base from V and 1 base from J; junction bases left unmatched: 1. The CDR3 spans 16 residues. DNA for the CDR3: TGTGCCAGCAGCGTACTAGCGGGGGGGGGCACAGATACGCAGTATTTT. The encoded protein is CASSVLAGGGTDTQYF.

On this clone: In the same sample, other DNA sequences code for this CDR3. This chain connects TRBV28 to TRBJ1-5; TRBD1 agrees at 7 bases. V was pared by 3 bases and J by 2 bases, with 4 bases of the junction left unmatched. CDR3 length equals 15 residues. CDR1 and CDR2 (germline): MDHEN, SYDVKM. CDR3 bases: TGTGCCAGCAGTTTGCCGCAGGGGGGCAATCAGCCCCAGCATTTT. The encoded protein is CASSLPQGGNQPQHF.

The chain has TRBV7-2 and TRBJ2-1; tentatively, D is TRBD2 (5 bases). This CDR3 has 14 residues. Per the germline V gene, CDR1 is SGHTA and CDR2 is FQGNSA. V lost 1 base and J 6 bases, leaving 10 bases between the germline ends. The CDR3, as DNA: TGTGCCAGCAGCTTAGGAATCCTAGCCAATGAGCAGTTCTTC. Its translation is CASSLGILANEQFF.